These 18 T cell receptor beta chains were sequenced from one sample in a study of cytomegalovirus exposure and HLA in healthy donors. In the PCR, 60 Vbeta and 13 Jbeta primers were used. Only in-frame clones appear in the TCRdb table, and some are missing; sequencing was by immunoSEQ multiplex PCR. Of about 170,000 clones listed, approximately 80% are singletons. The source material was PBMCs. The origin of the receptors is a female donor in good health and CMV-seronegative.

Only one count was recorded for this clone. The rearrangement uses TRBV19 and TRBJ2-7, with 12 nucleotides matching TRBD1. The CDR3 loop spans 16 amino acids. The J segment lost 2 bases and the V segment lost 1 base, leaving 3 bases of the junction unmatched. Germline-derived CDR1 and CDR2 are LNHDA and SQIVND (reference sequence). CDR3 nucleotide sequence: TGTGCCAGTAGTATAGGAGGGACAGGGGGCCCCTACGAGCAGTACTTC. Encoded protein: CASSIGGTGGPYEQYF.

The chain links TRBV12-1 to TRBJ1-6; the D call TRBD1 from the table was never checked on the DNA. TRBV12-1 is marked as a pseudogene. CDR3 length equals 9 residues. This CDR3 reads CASAQALHF. For the CDR3, the DNA is TGTGCCAGCGCGCAGGCCCTCCACTTT.

This chain links TRBV2 with TRBJ1-1, with D perhaps matching TRBD1 (6 bases). The CDR3 loop spans 15 amino acids. The V end lost 6 bases, the J end lost 2 bases, and 16 bases lay between the germline ends. Looked up from germline, CDR1 is SNHLY and CDR2 is FYNNEI. The CDR3 protein is CASRTGIGVNTEAFF. CDR3 sequence (DNA): TGTGCCAGCAGGACAGGAATCGGGGTTAACACTGAAGCTTTCTTT.

The V gene is TRBV28, the J gene TRBJ1-2, with 12 bases fitting TRBD1. CDR3 length: 15 amino acids. Germline CDR1 MDHEN, CDR2 SYDVKM. Unmatched junction bases numbered 11, after V lost 8 bases and J lost 7 bases. CDR3 coding DNA: TGTGCCAGCGGGAGCCCGGGACAGGGGGCGCTTGGCTACACCTTC. This encodes CASGSPGQGALGYTF.

V is TRBV9 and J is TRBJ2-2; TRBD2 matches at 10 bases. Germline-derived CDR1 and CDR2 are SGDLS and YYNGEE. The CDR3 has 16 residues. V lost 2 bases and J lost 2; bases outside the gene matches: 3. CDR3 sequence (DNA): TGTGCCAGCAGCGTGCTAGCGGGGGTCAACACCGGGGAGCTGTTTTTT. Protein sequence: CASSVLAGVNTGELFF.

CDR3 protein: CASSLSGELDEQYF. CDR3 sequence (DNA): TGTGCCAGCAGCTTATCCGGGGAATTGGACGAGCAGTACTTC. The rearrangement uses TRBV11-3 and TRBJ2-7, with a possible D match to TRBD2 (5 bases). Germline CDR1 and CDR2: SGHNT and YENEEA. The CDR3 consists of 14 residues. Between the trimmed V and J ends, which lost 2 bases and 5 bases, there was a span of 13 bases.

This rearrangement joins TRBV5-1 to TRBJ2-3; 8 bases fit TRBD1. Germline CDR1 reads SGHRS; CDR2 reads YFSETQ. The V segment lost 0 bases and the J segment 6 bases; nucleotides outside the gene matches: 6. This CDR3 comprises 15 residues. Written as DNA, the CDR3 is TGCGCCAGCAGCTTGGGGACAGGGCCTACTGATACGCAGTATTTT. It encodes CASSLGTGPTDTQYF. The full variable domain, rest sourced from reference TRBV5-1 and TRBJ2-3, is KAGVTQTPRYLIKTRGQQVTLSCSPISGHRSVSWYQQTPGQGLQFLFEYFSETQRNKGNFPGRFSGRQFSNSRSEMNVSTLELGDSALYLCASSLGTGPTDTQYFGPGTRLTVL.

The chain joins TRBV11-3 to TRBJ2-1; 8 positions match TRBD2. The CDR3 runs to 14 residues. Germline trimming cut 5 bases from V and 7 bases from J; bases unmatched to any gene: 7. CDR1 SGHNT and CDR2 YENEEA come from the germline V gene. CDR3 nucleotides: TGTGCCAGCAGCATCAGACTAGCGAAAAATGAGCAGTTCTTC. Translating gives CASSIRLAKNEQFF.

The chain combines TRBV5-1 with TRBJ2-5, with TRBD2 matching 9 bases. CDR3 size: 17 residues. Looked up from germline, CDR1 is SGHRS and CDR2 is YFSETQ. The trim removed 4 bases at V and 1 base at J, leaving 11 bases unmatched. CDR3 loop: CASSPTGERGVQETQYF. CDR3 nucleotides: TGCGCCAGCAGCCCGACCGGGGAGCGGGGGGTCCAAGAGACCCAGTACTTC. Variable domain in full (rest from reference TRBV5-1 and TRBJ2-5): KAGVTQTPRYLIKTRGQQVTLSCSPISGHRSVSWYQQTPGQGLQFLFEYFSETQRNKGNFPGRFSGRQFSNSRSEMNVSTLELGDSALYLCASSPTGERGVQETQYFGPGTRLLVL.

The J gene is TRBJ2-3, the V gene TRBV11-2; 7 bases map to TRBD2. V lost 4 bases and J lost 4; bases outside the gene matches: 5. Germline V gene sequence: CDR1 SGHAT, CDR2 FQNNGV. The CDR3 spans 14 residues. The CDR3 here is CASSSWGGSDTQYF. The CDR3 nucleotides read TGTGCCAGCAGCTCCTGGGGAGGGTCAGATACGCAGTATTTT.

As for this clone: At one boundary the junction diverges from the germline segment, which might be a read error. The chain joins TRBV29-1 to TRBJ2-2; 7 nucleotides line up with TRBD1. The CDR3 extends over 13 amino acids. Germline V lookup: CDR1 SQVTM, CDR2 ANQGSEA. CDR3 sequence reads: CSAGTDNTGKLFF. The CDR3 DNA sequence: TGCAGCGCAGGGACAGACAACACCGGGAAGCTGTTTTTT.

This sequence joins TRBV4-2 and TRBJ2-7, with 9 bases matching TRBD1. The CDR3 loop spans 15 amino acids. Germline V gene lookup returns CDR1 LGHNA and CDR2 YNFKEQ. V was pared by 0 bases and J by 2 bases, with 2 bases of the junction left unmatched. CDR3 amino acids: CASSQEGDRAYEQYF. CDR3 bases: TGTGCCAGCAGCCAAGAAGGGGACAGGGCCTACGAGCAGTACTTC.

This clone was detected a few times. The gene calls are TRBV4-1 and TRBJ2-2; 10 bases agree with TRBD2. CDR1 is MGHRA, CDR2 YSYEKL, per germline. CDR3 size: 17 residues. V dropped 1 base and J dropped 6; count of bases not matched to a gene: 8. The CDR3 loop is CASSQVLKLAGPGELFF. CDR3 DNA sequence: TGCGCCAGCAGCCAAGTCCTAAAACTAGCGGGGCCCGGGGAGCTGTTTTTT.

The rearrangement uses TRBV2 and TRBJ2-7; D remains ambiguous. Germline V gene data show CDR1 as SNHLY and CDR2 as FYNNEI. V lost 2 bases, J lost 0 bases, and 11 bases lay in between. This CDR3 spans 15 amino acids. Here the CDR3 DNA reads TGTGCCAGCAGTGAACGTCAGGCAAGCTCCTACGAGCAGTACTTC. It translates to CASSERQASSYEQYF.

CDR3 DNA: TGTGCCAGCAGCCAAGATGGGACAAGAAGGGCCGATACGCAGTATTTT. Translation gives CASSQDGTRRADTQYF. V and J are TRBV4-2 and TRBJ2-3; D may be TRBD1 (6 bases). The V end lost 0 bases, the J end lost 6 bases, and 16 bases lay between the germline ends. Germline CDR1 is LGHNA and CDR2 is YNFKEQ. This CDR3 is 16 amino acids long.

The rearrangement uses TRBV5-6 and TRBJ2-5, with 9 bases that match TRBD1. The CDR3 extends over 14 amino acids. Unmatched junction bases numbered 6, after V lost 4 bases and J lost 5 bases. Germline CDR1 is SGHDT and CDR2 is YYEEEE. In nucleotides, the CDR3 is TGTGCCAGCAGCCCTCAGACAGGGGGGGAGACCCAGTACTTC. It encodes CASSPQTGGETQYF.

In this sample, this clone turned up once. V gene TRBV7-2 combines with J gene TRBJ1-3; no firm D call. Germline CDR1 SGHTA, CDR2 FQGNSA. The CDR3 contains 15 residues. Trimming shortened V by 5 bases and J by 4 bases, and 15 bases separated the two germline ends. CDR3 region: CASSATAGSGNTIYF. As DNA, the CDR3 is TGTGCCAGCAGCGCGACCGCCGGGTCGGGAAACACCATATATTTT.

The chain uses TRBV7-8 and TRBJ1-2; D unresolved. This CDR3 is 16 amino acids long. Germline CDR1 is SGHVS and CDR2 is FQNEAQ. The V end was cut by 1 base, the J end by 4 bases, with 16 bases between. CDR3 region: CASSLGGSLLVYGYTF. Written as DNA, the CDR3 is TGTGCCAGCAGCTTAGGCGGCAGCCTTTTAGTCTATGGCTACACCTTC.